The sequence of this T cell receptor beta chain was determined in a study of blood T cell repertoires in COVID-19. Study details: COVID-19 samples from acute and convalescent phases originated in the United States, Italy and Spain. PBMCs, B-cell-depleted T cells, or T cells provided the cDNA or gDNA that made up the material.

As handled by the study authors: Nucleated cell number was recorded as an estimate derived from reference gene primer amplification. TCRdb keeps only in-frame clones here, not all; method: immunoSEQ multiplex PCR. For V, J and clone size, that table is used; D and trimming come from the DNA. The profile shows just under 45,000 clones, 88% of them singletons. Sequencing was performed on peripheral blood. The clonotype originates from a woman in her thirties or forties with acute or convalescent COVID-19.

The CDR3 reads CSAQGTLNSPLHF. CDR3 nucleotides: TGCAGCGCACAGGGAACGCTAAATTCACCCCTCCACTTT. The chain carries TRBV29-1 and TRBJ1-6, with D possibly TRBD1 on 6 matching bases. V was pared by 7 bases and J by 7 bases, with 14 bases between. This CDR3 spans 13 amino acids. The germline CDR1 and CDR2 sequences are SQVTM and ANQGSEA.